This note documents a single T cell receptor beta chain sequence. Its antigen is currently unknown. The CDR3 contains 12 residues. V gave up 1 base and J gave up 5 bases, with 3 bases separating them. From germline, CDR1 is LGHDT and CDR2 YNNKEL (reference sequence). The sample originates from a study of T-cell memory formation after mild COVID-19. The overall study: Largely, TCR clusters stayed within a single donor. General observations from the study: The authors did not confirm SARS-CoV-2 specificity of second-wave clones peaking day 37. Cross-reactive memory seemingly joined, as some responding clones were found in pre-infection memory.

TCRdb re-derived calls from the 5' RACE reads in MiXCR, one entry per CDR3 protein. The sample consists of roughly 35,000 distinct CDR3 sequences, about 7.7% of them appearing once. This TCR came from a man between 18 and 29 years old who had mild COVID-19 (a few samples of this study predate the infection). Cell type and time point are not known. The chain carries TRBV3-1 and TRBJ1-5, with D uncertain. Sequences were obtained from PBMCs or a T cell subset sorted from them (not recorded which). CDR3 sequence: CASSQVDQPQHF. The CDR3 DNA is TGTGCCAGCAGCCAAGTTGATCAGCCCCAGCATTTT.